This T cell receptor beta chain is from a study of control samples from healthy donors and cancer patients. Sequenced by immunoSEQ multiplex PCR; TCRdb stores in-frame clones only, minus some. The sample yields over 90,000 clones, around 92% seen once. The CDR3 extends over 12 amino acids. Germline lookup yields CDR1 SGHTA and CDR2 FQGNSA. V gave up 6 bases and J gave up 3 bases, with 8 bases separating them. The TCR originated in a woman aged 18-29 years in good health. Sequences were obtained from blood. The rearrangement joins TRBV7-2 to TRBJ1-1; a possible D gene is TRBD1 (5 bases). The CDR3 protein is CASSIGDTEAFF. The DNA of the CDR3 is TGTGCCAGCAGTATAGGGGACACTGAAGCTTTCTTT.